This T cell receptor (beta chain) was identified in a study of cytomegalovirus exposure and HLA in healthy donors. Whole-study context: Some 80 million unique TCRs from HLA-typed donors were held in an early data release. The study, taken as a whole, reports: Confirmation in vitro established that a few CMV-associated chains were specific for CMV antigens. Among TCR beta chains of equal frequency, HLA-associated ones were more clonally expanded in a later analysis.

Use of 60 Vbeta and 13 Jbeta primers characterized the PCR. Data came from immunoSEQ multiplex PCR; TCRdb stores just in-frame clones and leaves some out. Among about 160,000 clones listed, under 80% were seen once. For this clone: Its specificity is not known.

V lost 1 base to trimming and J lost 3 bases, with 17 bases between them. The CDR3 totals 16 residues. Looked up from germline, CDR1 is SGHRS and CDR2 is YFSETQ. What was sequenced was PBMCs. The receptor's source is a female donor in good health and CMV-seronegative. The chain joins TRBV5-1 to TRBJ2-7; maybe TRBD2 (6 bases). The CDR3 bases are TGCGCCAGCAGCTTGTCTGGCGGGACCGCTCTCTACGAGCAGTACTTC. Its protein is CASSLSGGTALYEQYF.